The next 10 T cell receptor beta chains were all read from a single sample in a study of memory CD4+ T cells and cytomegalovirus serostatus. Assay: immunoSEQ multiplex PCR; the TCRdb copy retains only in-frame clones and omits some. The table lists 40,000 or so clones, 79% of them singletons, with more than 0.95% in the top ten. The sort gate was single viable CD3+CD4+CD8-CD45RO+ cells for memory CD4+ T cells. Sequences were obtained from memory CD4+ T cells from blood. These receptors came from an adult in good health and CMV-seronegative.

The rearrangement uses TRBV25-1 and TRBJ2-5; TRBD1 matches 9 bases. V shed 4 bases and J 4 bases; nucleotides not matched to a gene: 7. The CDR3 covers 15 residues. CDR1 and CDR2 from the germline V gene are MGHDK and SYGVNS. Written as DNA, the CDR3 is TGTGCCAGCAGTGCCTACAGGGGGCAGTCAGAGACCCAGTACTTC. Translating gives CASSAYRGQSETQYF.

This chain uses TRBV5-1 with TRBJ1-1; 7 nucleotides match TRBD1. There are 15 residues in the CDR3. The germline V gene has CDR1 SGHRS and CDR2 YFSETQ. After removal of 6 bases from V and 1 base from J, the junction contained 9 bases not matched to a gene. As DNA, the CDR3 is TGCGCCAGCAATCGGGAGGGGGCCTGGAACACTGAAGCTTTCTTT. Its protein product is CASNREGAWNTEAFF.

This clone was seen only a few times. This rearrangement joins TRBV12-5 to TRBJ1-1, with a weak D call TRBD1 (6 bases). The V gene's germline CDR1 is LGHNT and CDR2 FRNRAP. The CDR3 length is 13 residues. V gave up 6 bases and J gave up 5 bases, with 13 bases separating them. The CDR3 sequence is CASGPGQRTEAFF. CDR3 coding DNA: TGTGCTAGTGGCCCTGGACAGAGGACTGAAGCTTTCTTT. Drawing the rest from reference TRBV12-5 and TRBJ1-1, the complete variable domain is DARVTQTPRHKVTEMGQEVTMRCQPILGHNTVFWYRQTMMQGLELLAYFRNRAPLDDSGMPKDRFSAEMPDATLATLKIQPSEPRDSAVYFCASGPGQRTEAFFGQGTRLTVV.

The rearrangement links TRBV4-2 to TRBJ2-2; TRBD2 matches at 10 bases. CDR3 length: 17 amino acids. V lost 1 base to trimming and J lost 7 bases; unmatched junction nucleotides: 9. Germline CDR1 reads LGHNA; CDR2 reads YNFKEQ. DNA for the CDR3: TGTGCCAGCAGCCAAGGGCTAGCGGGAGATCAGATCGGGGAGCTGTTTTTT. Its protein is CASSQGLAGDQIGELFF.

The chain carries TRBV13 and TRBJ1-2; D is ambiguous. Per germline, CDR1 PRHDT and CDR2 FYEKMQ (reference sequence). The CDR3 covers 12 residues. V was cut by 5 bases and J by 7 bases, with 11 bases left in between. CDR3 in amino acids: CASSARQLGYTF. In nucleotides, the CDR3 is TGTGCCAGCAGCGCCAGGCAGCTTGGCTACACCTTC.

The rearrangement uses TRBV5-6 and TRBJ2-5; weak D call: TRBD2 (5 bases). The germline V and J ends were trimmed by 0 bases and 2 bases, with 17 bases remaining between them. The CDR3 is 17 amino acids. Germline V gene lookup returns CDR1 SGHDT and CDR2 YYEEEE. This CDR3 is CASSLGLEARTQETQYF. In DNA, the CDR3 is TGTGCCAGCAGCTTGGGGTTGGAGGCAAGGACTCAAGAGACCCAGTACTTC. The whole variable domain, remainder taken from reference TRBV5-6 and TRBJ2-5, is DAGVTQSPTHLIKTRGQQVTLRCSPKSGHDTVSWYQQALGQGPQFIFQYYEEEERQRGNFPDRFSGHQFPNYSSELNVNALLLGDSALYLCASSLGLEARTQETQYFGPGTRLLVL.

This chain links TRBV2 with TRBJ2-2; tentatively, D is TRBD1 or TRBD2 (5 bases each). Germline-derived CDR1 and CDR2 are SNHLY and FYNNEI. The CDR3 length is 15 residues. Between the trimmed V and J ends, which lost 6 bases and 6 bases, there was a span of 17 bases. CDR3 nucleotide sequence: TGTGCCAGCAGCCCAAACCTGCGAGGGGCCGGGGAGCTGTTTTTT. It codes for CASSPNLRGAGELFF.

The CDR3 loop is CASSSSSGSIDTQYF. Written as DNA, the CDR3 is TGTGCCAGCAGCTCCTCTAGCGGGAGTATAGATACGCAGTATTTT. The chain combines TRBV7-2 with TRBJ2-3, with 10 bases that match TRBD2. Germline V CDR1 and CDR2: SGHTA, FQGNSA. V lost 4 bases and J lost 5; bases outside the gene matches: 6. The CDR3 consists of 15 residues.

J is TRBJ2-3 and V is TRBV5-1; 11 bases fit TRBD2. Germline V gene sequence: CDR1 SGHRS, CDR2 YFSETQ. This CDR3 comprises 14 residues. The ends lost 3 bases at V and 14 bases at J; junction bases unmatched: 11. CDR3 amino acids: CASSSTSGEIMVYF. The CDR3 DNA reads as TGCGCCAGCAGCTCGACTAGCGGGGAAATAATGGTGTATTTT.

This sequence joins TRBV12-5 and TRBJ2-3; D possibly corresponds to TRBD2 (5 bases). Trimming removed 0 bases from V and 4 bases from J, with 11 bases in between. CDR3 length: 15 residues. CDR1 LGHNT and CDR2 FRNRAP come from the germline V gene. Written as DNA, the CDR3 is TGTGCTAGTGGTTTGGTACTAGGAGAGTCAGATACGCAGTATTTT. It specifies CASGLVLGESDTQYF.